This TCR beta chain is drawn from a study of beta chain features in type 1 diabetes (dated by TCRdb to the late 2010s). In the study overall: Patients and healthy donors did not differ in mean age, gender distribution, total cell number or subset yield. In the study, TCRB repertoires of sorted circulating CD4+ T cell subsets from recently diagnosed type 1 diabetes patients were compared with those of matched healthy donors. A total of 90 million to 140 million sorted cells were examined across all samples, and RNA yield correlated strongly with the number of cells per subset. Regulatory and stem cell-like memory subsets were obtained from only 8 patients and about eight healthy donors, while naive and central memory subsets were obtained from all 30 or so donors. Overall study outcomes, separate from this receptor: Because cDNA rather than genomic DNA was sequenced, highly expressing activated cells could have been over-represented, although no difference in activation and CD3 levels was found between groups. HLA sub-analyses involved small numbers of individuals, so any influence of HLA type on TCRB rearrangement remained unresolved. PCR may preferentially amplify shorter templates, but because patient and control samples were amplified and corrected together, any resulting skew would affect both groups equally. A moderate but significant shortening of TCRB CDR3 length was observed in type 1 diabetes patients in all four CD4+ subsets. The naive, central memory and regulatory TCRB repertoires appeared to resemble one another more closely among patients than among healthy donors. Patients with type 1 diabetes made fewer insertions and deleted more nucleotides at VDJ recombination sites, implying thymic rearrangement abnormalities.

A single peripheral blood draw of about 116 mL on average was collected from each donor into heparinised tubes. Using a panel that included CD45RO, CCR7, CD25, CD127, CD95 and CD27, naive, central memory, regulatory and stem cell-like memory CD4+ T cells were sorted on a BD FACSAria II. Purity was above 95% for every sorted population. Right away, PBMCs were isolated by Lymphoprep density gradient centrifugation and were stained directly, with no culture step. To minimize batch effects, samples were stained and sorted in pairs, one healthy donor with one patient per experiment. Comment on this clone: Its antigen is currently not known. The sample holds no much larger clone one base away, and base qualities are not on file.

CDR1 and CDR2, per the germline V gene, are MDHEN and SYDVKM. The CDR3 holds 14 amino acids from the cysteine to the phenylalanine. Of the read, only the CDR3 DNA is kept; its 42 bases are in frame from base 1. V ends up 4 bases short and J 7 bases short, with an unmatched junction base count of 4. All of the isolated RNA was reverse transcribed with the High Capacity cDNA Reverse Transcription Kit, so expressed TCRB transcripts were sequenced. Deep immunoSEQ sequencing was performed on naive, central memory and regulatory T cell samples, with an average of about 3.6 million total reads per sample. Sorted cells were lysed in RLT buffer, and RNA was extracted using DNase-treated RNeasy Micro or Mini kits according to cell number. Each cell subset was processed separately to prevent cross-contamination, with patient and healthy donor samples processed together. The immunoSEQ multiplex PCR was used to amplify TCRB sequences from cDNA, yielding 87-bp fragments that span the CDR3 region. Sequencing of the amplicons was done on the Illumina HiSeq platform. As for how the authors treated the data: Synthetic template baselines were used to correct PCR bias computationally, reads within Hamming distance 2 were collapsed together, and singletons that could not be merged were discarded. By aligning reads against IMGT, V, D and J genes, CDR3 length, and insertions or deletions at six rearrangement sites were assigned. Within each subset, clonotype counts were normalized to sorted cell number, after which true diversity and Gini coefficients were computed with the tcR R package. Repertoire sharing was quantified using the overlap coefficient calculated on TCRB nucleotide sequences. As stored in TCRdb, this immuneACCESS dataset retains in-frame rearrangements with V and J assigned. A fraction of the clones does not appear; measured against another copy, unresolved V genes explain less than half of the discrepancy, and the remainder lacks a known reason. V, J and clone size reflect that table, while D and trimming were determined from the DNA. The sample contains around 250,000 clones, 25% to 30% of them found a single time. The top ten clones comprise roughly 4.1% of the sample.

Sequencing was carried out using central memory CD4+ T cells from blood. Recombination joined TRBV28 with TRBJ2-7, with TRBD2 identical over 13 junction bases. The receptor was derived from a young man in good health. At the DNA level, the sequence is TGTGCCAGCAGTTCCACGGGACTAGCGGGAGAGCAGTACTTC. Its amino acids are CASSSTGLAGEQYF.